A selection of T cell receptor beta chains follows, all from one sample in a study of lymphopenia after photon versus proton radiotherapy. Here immunoSEQ multiplex PCR was the method, and the copy in TCRdb shows in-frame clones only, minus some. The sample lists about 29,000 clones; around 90% were seen once. The specimen comprised peripheral blood, sampled from a patient treated with proton-based radiotherapy. Every receptor here comes from a woman aged 60-70 years with cholangiocarcinoma. Some clones in this sample may be carry-over from other donors' samples. The CDR3 runs from the conserved cysteine through the conserved F or W.

V	CDR3
TRBV6-1	CATNSGTGSSQTQYF
TRBV5-1	CASSLRGLAGDVYAQYF
TRBV7-9	CASSLRGRRPYEAFF
TRBV2	CASSGPDLGEQFF
TRBV7-2	CASSSPGQKHYTF
TRBV9	CASSVETGPTYEQYF
TRBV29-1	CSALNTEAFF
TRBV7-9	CASSLLAAQETQYF
TRBV4-2	CASSQDPRQGYNEQFF
TRBV14	CASSPGTGGAYYGYTF
TRBV5-1	CASSLLQSGHNSYEQYF
TRBV2	CASSEGRAGFSNQPQHF
TRBV11-2	CASSINFDQPQHF
TRBV30	CAWSIPRLANEQFF
TRBV2	CASSETRTDTQYF
TRBV2	CASRSLASGDETQYF
TRBV9	CASSVAPGTEAFF
TRBV5-4	CASSGKAGSDTQYF
TRBV18	CASSPLGTGGHEQFF
TRBV6-5	CASSYGGGTDTQYF
TRBV5-1	CASSSGLAGGGADTQYF
TRBV5-1	CASSWAGGVTGELFF
TRBV9	CASSPRGNTEAFF
TRBV7-6	CASSYPSGSSSEQYF
TRBV6-5	CASSQGGLAKNIQYF
TRBV9	CASSPGLAHTDTQYF
TRBV13	CASRAQGAGASGTQYF
TRBV5-1	CASSEARGDYQETQYF
TRBV11-2	CASSLLGTEAFF
TRBV10-3	CATRTLAGGEVNF
TRBV27	CASSSDRGPSYNSPLHF
TRBV30	CAWKDRAPGEAFF
TRBV18	CASSPTSTLETQYF
TRBV14	CASSQAVGSPLHF
TRBV14	CASSQGLQIGAFF
TRBV6-5	CASRRGGDYGYTF
TRBV29-1	CSDRGQVRGYTF
TRBV29-1	CSSSGPTVDTQYF
TRBV5-4	CASSLDHRNTEAFF
TRBV11-2	CASSPRNSGSTNEQFF
TRBV10-3	CAIRPNLKSVTIYF
TRBV27	CASSLGAGGGELFF
TRBV6-5	CASSRSRALDTEAFF
TRBV5-4	CASSWRMETQYF
TRBV10-3	CAISGEIYPQETQYF
TRBV2	CASSEPLQETQYF
TRBV9	CASSTHKGSEQYF
TRBV4-1	CASRLINGGNTEAFF